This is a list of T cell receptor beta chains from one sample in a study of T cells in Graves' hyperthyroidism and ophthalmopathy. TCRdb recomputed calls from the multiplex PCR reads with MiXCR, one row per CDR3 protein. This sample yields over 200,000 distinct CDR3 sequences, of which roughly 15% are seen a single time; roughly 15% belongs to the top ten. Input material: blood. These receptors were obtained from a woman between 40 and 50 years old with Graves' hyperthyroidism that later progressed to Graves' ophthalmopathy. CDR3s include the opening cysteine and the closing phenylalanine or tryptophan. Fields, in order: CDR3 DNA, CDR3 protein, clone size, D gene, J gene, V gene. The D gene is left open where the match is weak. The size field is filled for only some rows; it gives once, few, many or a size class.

cdr3_nt: TGTGCCAGCAGCCCGGGACAGGGGGAGACAGATACGCAGTATTTT; cdr3_aa: CASSPGQGETDTQYF; clone_size: many; d_call: TRBD1; j_call: TRBJ2-3; v_call: TRBV7-9
cdr3_nt: TGTGCCAGCAGTATAGACAGGCGGTACAATGAGCAGTTCTTC; cdr3_aa: CASSIDRRYNEQFF; clone_size: many; d_call: NA; j_call: TRBJ2-1; v_call: TRBV6-1
cdr3_nt: TGTGCCAGCACCTGGGGTACCGGGGAGCTGTTTTTT; cdr3_aa: CASTWGTGELFF; clone_size: many; d_call: NA; j_call: TRBJ2-2; v_call: TRBV12-3/TRBV12-4
cdr3_nt: TGTGCCAGCAGTGGACGGCACAGCACAGATACGCAGTATTTT; cdr3_aa: CASSGRHSTDTQYF; clone_size: few; d_call: NA; j_call: TRBJ2-3; v_call: TRBV6-1
cdr3_nt: TGTGCCAGCAGATATCAGGGGGGCTGGGAGCTGTTTTTT; cdr3_aa: CASRYQGGWELFF; clone_size: many; d_call: NA; j_call: TRBJ2-2; v_call: TRBV28
cdr3_nt: TGTGCCAGCAGTCCGCGACAGGGGACGAACACTGAAGCTTTCTTT; cdr3_aa: CASSPRQGTNTEAFF; clone_size: many; d_call: TRBD1; j_call: TRBJ1-1; v_call: TRBV6-1
cdr3_nt: TGTGCCACCCAGGGACTCAGCTCCTACAATGAGCAGTTCTTC; cdr3_aa: CATQGLSSYNEQFF; clone_size: NA; d_call: NA; j_call: TRBJ2-1; v_call: TRBV11-2
cdr3_nt: TGTGCCAGCAGTTTAAGGGGTTTAGTGGAGCAGTACTTC; cdr3_aa: CASSLRGLVEQYF; clone_size: many; d_call: NA; j_call: TRBJ2-7; v_call: TRBV28
cdr3_nt: TGTGCCAGCAGTCCGACTATTAGCACAGATACGCAGTATTTT; cdr3_aa: CASSPTISTDTQYF; clone_size: many; d_call: NA; j_call: TRBJ2-3; v_call: TRBV7-9
cdr3_nt: TGTGCCAGCAGCATACCGGGCCCAAATCGTGCCTACGAGCAGTACTTC; cdr3_aa: CASSIPGPNRAYEQYF; clone_size: few; d_call: NA; j_call: TRBJ2-7; v_call: TRBV7-2
cdr3_nt: TGCGCCAGCAGCGGTGGGTTTTTCACAGGTACGCAGTATTTT; cdr3_aa: CASSGGFFTGTQYF; clone_size: many; d_call: NA; j_call: TRBJ2-3; v_call: TRBV5-1
cdr3_nt: TGCAGTGCTAGTATAGCGGGAAGCACAGATACGCAGTATTTT; cdr3_aa: CSASIAGSTDTQYF; clone_size: many; d_call: TRBD2; j_call: TRBJ2-3; v_call: TRBV20-1
cdr3_nt: TGTGCCAGCAGCCGATGGGCGGGCCCCACCTACGAGCAGTACTTC; cdr3_aa: CASSRWAGPTYEQYF; clone_size: many; d_call: NA; j_call: TRBJ2-7; v_call: TRBV3-1
cdr3_nt: TGCGCCAGCAGCCAAGCCTCCGGGACCCCGAGCTCCTACAATGAGCAGTTCTTC; cdr3_aa: CASSQASGTPSSYNEQFF; clone_size: few; d_call: NA; j_call: TRBJ2-1; v_call: TRBV4-1
cdr3_nt: TGTGCCAGCAGCTTAGCGGGTCCGGGGTACAATGAGCAGTTCTTC; cdr3_aa: CASSLAGPGYNEQFF; clone_size: many; d_call: NA; j_call: TRBJ2-1; v_call: TRBV13
cdr3_nt: TGTGCCACCAGTGATATAGCGGGTCATGGAGAGACCCAGTACTTC; cdr3_aa: CATSDIAGHGETQYF; clone_size: many; d_call: TRBD2; j_call: TRBJ2-5; v_call: TRBV24-1
cdr3_nt: TGTGCCAGCAGTCTACTAGGGACAGGGGGAGGGTATGGCTACACCTTC; cdr3_aa: CASSLLGTGGGYGYTF; clone_size: many; d_call: TRBD1; j_call: TRBJ1-2; v_call: TRBV2
cdr3_nt: TGTGCCAGTAGTATAGCTGACCCCGGGGAGCTGTTTTTT; cdr3_aa: CASSIADPGELFF; clone_size: many; d_call: NA; j_call: TRBJ2-2; v_call: TRBV19
cdr3_nt: TGTGCCAGCAGTTTAGTTAGCCTCGTTTCCCTCACCCTTAACCCGTGGGCTGAAGCTTTCTTT; cdr3_aa: CASSLVSLVSLTLNPWAEAFF; clone_size: NA; d_call: NA; j_call: TRBJ1-1; v_call: TRBV12-3/TRBV12-4
cdr3_nt: TGTGCCAGCAGTTCCCATGGGCGGAATCAAGAGACCCAGTACTTC; cdr3_aa: CASSSHGRNQETQYF; clone_size: many; d_call: NA; j_call: TRBJ2-5; v_call: TRBV27
cdr3_nt: TGTGCCAGCTCACGGGGGACAGGGAGACTAGCGGTTCCGACCTACAATGAGCAGTTCTTC; cdr3_aa: CASSRGTGRLAVPTYNEQFF; clone_size: few; d_call: NA; j_call: TRBJ2-1; v_call: TRBV18
cdr3_nt: TGTGCCTGGAGTGGGGCGTATGGCACTGAAGCTTTCTTT; cdr3_aa: CAWSGAYGTEAFF; clone_size: many; d_call: NA; j_call: TRBJ1-1; v_call: TRBV30
cdr3_nt: TGTGCCAGCAGCTTAGATCTGGGGCTTGGGGCCAAAAACATTCAGTACTTC; cdr3_aa: CASSLDLGLGAKNIQYF; clone_size: many; d_call: NA; j_call: TRBJ2-4; v_call: TRBV11-2
cdr3_nt: TGTGCCAGCAGCTTGAAGGTCTTAGCGAGAGCCGGGGAGCTGTTTTTT; cdr3_aa: CASSLKVLARAGELFF; clone_size: many; d_call: NA; j_call: TRBJ2-2; v_call: TRBV5-4
cdr3_nt: TGCAGTGCTAGAGACCCTCCTAGCGGGGGAAAGTACGAGCAGTACTTC; cdr3_aa: CSARDPPSGGKYEQYF; clone_size: NA; d_call: TRBD2; j_call: TRBJ2-7; v_call: TRBV20-1
cdr3_nt: TGTGCCAGCAGTAGGACCGGGACAGGCCCCTACGAGCAGTACTTC; cdr3_aa: CASSRTGTGPYEQYF; clone_size: few; d_call: TRBD1; j_call: TRBJ2-7; v_call: TRBV6-1
cdr3_nt: TGTGCCAGCCACGCCGAAGGTAGCGGGCGCAGGAATGAGCAGTTCTTC; cdr3_aa: CASHAEGSGRRNEQFF; clone_size: many; d_call: TRBD2; j_call: TRBJ2-1; v_call: TRBV19
cdr3_nt: TGTGCCTGGAGTGGTTTTGGGGGAAGGCGTGAAAAACTGTTTTTT; cdr3_aa: CAWSGFGGRREKLFF; clone_size: many; d_call: NA; j_call: TRBJ1-4; v_call: TRBV30
cdr3_nt: TGTGCCAGCAGTTCCAGGGGGGCGTCGAGGGACACCATATATTTT; cdr3_aa: CASSSRGASRDTIYF; clone_size: many; d_call: TRBD1; j_call: TRBJ1-3; v_call: TRBV12-3/TRBV12-4
cdr3_nt: TGTGCCAGCAGCCAACAGGGGAGGAGCAATCAGCCCCAGCATTTT; cdr3_aa: CASSQQGRSNQPQHF; clone_size: many; d_call: TRBD1; j_call: TRBJ1-5; v_call: TRBV2
cdr3_nt: TGTGCCAGCAGCCACAGCGGGACCGAGGAGACCCAGTACTTC; cdr3_aa: CASSHSGTEETQYF; clone_size: many; d_call: TRBD2; j_call: TRBJ2-5; v_call: TRBV3-1
cdr3_nt: TGCGCCAGCAGCCAGTTGGTGTTGTCCATGAACACTGAAGCTTTCTTT; cdr3_aa: CASSQLVLSMNTEAFF; clone_size: many; d_call: NA; j_call: TRBJ1-1; v_call: TRBV4-1
cdr3_nt: TGTGCCAGCAGCGACGGGACTAGCGGGCAAGAGACCCAGTACTTC; cdr3_aa: CASSDGTSGQETQYF; clone_size: many; d_call: TRBD2; j_call: TRBJ2-5; v_call: TRBV5-6
cdr3_nt: TGTGCCAGCAGTTCCCTCAGGGTCCTCCGCTACGAGCAGTACTTC; cdr3_aa: CASSSLRVLRYEQYF; clone_size: many; d_call: NA; j_call: TRBJ2-7; v_call: TRBV28
cdr3_nt: TGTGCCAGCAGTGCAGGGGCCAATCAGCCCCAGCATTTT; cdr3_aa: CASSAGANQPQHF; clone_size: many; d_call: NA; j_call: TRBJ1-5; v_call: TRBV6-1
cdr3_nt: TGCAGTGCTAGAGTTAGAAGGCAGGCAGGGGGCTTCCTAAACTATGGCTACACCTTC; cdr3_aa: CSARVRRQAGGFLNYGYTF; clone_size: NA; d_call: TRBD1; j_call: TRBJ1-2; v_call: TRBV20-1
cdr3_nt: TGTGCCAGCAGCTTCGGACTGTCAGACAAAAACATTCAGTACTTC; cdr3_aa: CASSFGLSDKNIQYF; clone_size: many; d_call: NA; j_call: TRBJ2-4; v_call: TRBV13
cdr3_nt: TGTGCCAGCAGTTTGTCGGACTGGTTCTTC; cdr3_aa: CASSLSDWFF; clone_size: many; d_call: NA; j_call: TRBJ2-1; v_call: TRBV12-3/TRBV12-4
cdr3_nt: TGTGCCAGCAGTCTAACAGCTCTATTCTCCTACAATGAGCAGCTCTTC; cdr3_aa: CASSLTALFSYNEQLF; clone_size: NA; d_call: NA; j_call: TRBJ2-1; v_call: TRBV6-1
cdr3_nt: TGTGCCAGCAGCTTTGTACTCTATGAGCAGTACTTC; cdr3_aa: CASSFVLYEQYF; clone_size: many; d_call: NA; j_call: TRBJ2-7; v_call: TRBV11-2
cdr3_nt: TGTGCCAGCAGCTTAGCCCTAGCGGGAGCCTACGAGCAGTACTTC; cdr3_aa: CASSLALAGAYEQYF; clone_size: many; d_call: TRBD2; j_call: TRBJ2-7; v_call: TRBV7-9
cdr3_nt: TGTGCCAGCAGCGTCCGGGCCGTAACCGGGGAGCTGTTTTTT; cdr3_aa: CASSVRAVTGELFF; clone_size: many; d_call: NA; j_call: TRBJ2-2; v_call: TRBV11-1